The entry below gives a single T cell receptor beta chain sequence along with its context. Its antigen is currently unknown. With V trimmed by 3 bases and J by 7 bases, 5 bases remained unmatched. Germline lookup yields CDR1 GTSNPN and CDR2 SVGIG (reference sequence). This CDR3 is 14 amino acids long. The PCR employed 60 Vbeta primers together with 13 Jbeta primers. The assay was immunoSEQ multiplex PCR, and TCRdb's table has in-frame clones only and misses some. The top ten hold 5% to 5.5% of the sample, which has 130,000 or so clones, around three quarters seen once. This sample was taken from a study of cytomegalovirus exposure and HLA in healthy donors. Whole-study results and caveats: According to a later analysis, donors in an Asian-associated ancestry cluster reportedly had fewer N-insertions than the roughly 670-donor mean. Researchers catalogued about 160 TCR beta chains as cytomegalovirus-associated.

The TCR originated in a man in his thirties or forties in good health and CMV-seronegative. This chain links TRBV30 with TRBJ2-1, with 11 bases that match TRBD2. Input material: PBMCs. CDR3: CAWSAGTSGNEQFF. DNA for the CDR3: TGTGCCTGGAGCGCCGGGACTAGCGGTAATGAGCAGTTCTTC.